This T cell receptor beta chain was identified during a study of beta chain features in type 1 diabetes. Whole-study results and caveats: At VDJ recombination sites, type 1 diabetes patients had fewer insertions and more deleted nucleotides. Moderate yet significant TCRB CDR3 shortening was seen in Type 1 diabetes patients in all four CD4+ subsets.

Reverse transcription of all isolated RNA meant that expressed TCRB transcripts were sequenced. Here immunoSEQ multiplex PCR was the method, and the copy in TCRdb shows in-frame clones only, minus some. The data contain 150,000 to 190,000 clones, around 10% of them singletons. There was one heparinised blood draw per donor, averaging approximately 120 mL. Researchers reported sorting CD4+ naive, central memory, regulatory and stem cell-like memory cells via CD45RO/CCR7/CD25/CD127/CD95/CD27. Sorting gave populations that all exceeded 95% purity. Losses at the gene ends were 5 bases for V and 7 bases for J; bases not matched to a gene: 12. CDR1 SGHTA and CDR2 FQGTGA come from the germline V gene. The CDR3 sequence is 15 residues long. This clone came up a few times. Its antigen is unidentified.

This sequence originates from a man younger than 45 with type 1 diabetes. The material sequenced was central memory CD4+ T cells from blood. The gene calls are TRBV7-3 and TRBJ2-5, with 8 nucleotides matching TRBD2. The CDR3 region is CASSPRSGSHGTQYF. DNA of the CDR3: TGTGCCAGCAGCCCCCGAAGCGGGAGTCATGGGACCCAGTACTTC.